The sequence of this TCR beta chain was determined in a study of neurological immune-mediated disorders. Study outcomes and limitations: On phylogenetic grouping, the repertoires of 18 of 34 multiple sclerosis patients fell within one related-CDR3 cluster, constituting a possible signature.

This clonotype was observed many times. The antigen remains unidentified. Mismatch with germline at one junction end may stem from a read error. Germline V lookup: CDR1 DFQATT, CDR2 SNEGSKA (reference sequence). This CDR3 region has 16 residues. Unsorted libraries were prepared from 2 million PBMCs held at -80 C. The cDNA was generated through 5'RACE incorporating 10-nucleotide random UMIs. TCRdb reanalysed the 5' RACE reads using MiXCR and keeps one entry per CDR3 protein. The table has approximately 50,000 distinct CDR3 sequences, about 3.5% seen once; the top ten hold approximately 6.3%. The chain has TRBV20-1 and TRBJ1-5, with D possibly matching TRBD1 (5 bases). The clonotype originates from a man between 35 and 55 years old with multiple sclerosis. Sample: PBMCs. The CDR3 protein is CSASSRRTNSNQPQNF. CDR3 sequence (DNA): TGCAGTGCCTCTAGCCGGCGGACAAATAGCAATCAGCCCCAGAATTTT.